This T cell receptor (beta chain) was observed in a study of T cells in Graves' hyperthyroidism and ophthalmopathy. From RNA transcripts, TCR beta CDR3 regions were amplified. The study used the HTBI primer set for a first-round RT-PCR of the TCR CDR3. A single record per CDR3 protein comes from TCRdb applying MiXCR to the multiplex PCR reads. The repertoire holds around 400,000 distinct CDR3 sequences, with 15% to 19% as singletons. This clonotype was recorded a few times. CDR1 is SEHNR and CDR2 is FQNEAQ in the germline V gene (reference sequence). The CDR3 is 15 residues long. The V end was cut by 2 bases, the J end by 4 bases, with 14 bases between.

This sequence was found in a woman aged 18-29 years with Graves' hyperthyroidism that later progressed to Graves' ophthalmopathy. The sequenced material came from blood. This chain joins TRBV7-9 and TRBJ1-2; D possibly corresponds to TRBD1 (5 bases). CDR3 coding DNA: TGTGCCAGCAGCTTACCCAGGGTCGCAAGCTATGGCTACACCTTC. Its protein product is CASSLPRVASYGYTF.